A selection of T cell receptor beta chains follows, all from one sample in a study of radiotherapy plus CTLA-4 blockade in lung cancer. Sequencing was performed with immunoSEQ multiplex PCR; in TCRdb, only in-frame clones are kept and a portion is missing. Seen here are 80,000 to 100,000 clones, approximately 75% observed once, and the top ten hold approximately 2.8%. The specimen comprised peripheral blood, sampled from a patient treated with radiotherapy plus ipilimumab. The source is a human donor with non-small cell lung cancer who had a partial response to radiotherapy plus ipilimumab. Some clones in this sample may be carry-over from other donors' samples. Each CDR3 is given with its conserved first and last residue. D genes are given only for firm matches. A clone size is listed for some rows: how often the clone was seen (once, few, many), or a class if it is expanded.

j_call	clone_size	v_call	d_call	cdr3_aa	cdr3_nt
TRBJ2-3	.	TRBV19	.	CASSIESGLLGDTQYF	TGTGCCAGTAGTATCGAAAGCGGGTTGCTGGGAGATACGCAGTATTTT
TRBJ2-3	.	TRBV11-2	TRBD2	CASSLVGGSPDTQYF	TGTGCCAGCAGCTTAGTTGGCGGGAGTCCAGATACGCAGTATTTT
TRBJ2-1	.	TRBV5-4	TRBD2	CASTSGDEQFF	TGTGCCAGCACTAGCGGGGATGAGCAGTTCTTC
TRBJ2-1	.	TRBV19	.	CASSTQAGGYNEQFF	TGTGCCAGTAGTACGCAAGCCGGGGGCTACAATGAGCAGTTCTTC
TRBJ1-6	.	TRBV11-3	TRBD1	CASSQGGQGNSPLHF	TGTGCCAGCAGCCAAGGGGGACAGGGTAATTCACCCCTCCACTTT
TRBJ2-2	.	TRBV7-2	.	CASSSGLAAGELFF	TGTGCCAGCAGCTCGGGACTGGCCGCCGGGGAGCTGTTTTTT
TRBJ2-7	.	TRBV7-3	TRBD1	CASSLTGQGPYEQYF	TGTGCCAGCAGCTTAACGGGACAGGGGCCCTACGAGCAGTACTTC
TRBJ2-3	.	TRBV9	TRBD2	CASSVEAGGWVTDTQYF	TGTGCCAGCAGCGTCGAAGCGGGGGGTTGGGTCACAGATACGCAGTATTTT
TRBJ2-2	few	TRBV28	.	CASAPPRFGNTGELFF	TGTGCCAGTGCCCCCCCTAGGTTCGGGAACACCGGGGAGCTGTTTTTT
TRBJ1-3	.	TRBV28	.	CASSFSGAGNTIYF	TGTGCCAGCAGTTTTAGTGGGGCCGGAAACACCATATATTTT
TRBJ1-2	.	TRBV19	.	CASSINHRENYGYTF	TGTGCCAGTAGTATAAATCACAGGGAAAACTATGGCTACACCTTC
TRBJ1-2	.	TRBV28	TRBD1	CASSLWDRLLNYGYTF	TGTGCCAGCAGTTTATGGGACAGGCTCCTAAACTATGGCTACACCTTC
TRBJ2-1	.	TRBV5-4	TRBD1	CASSFKDRLYNEQFF	TGTGCCAGCAGCTTCAAGGACAGGCTATACAATGAGCAGTTCTTC
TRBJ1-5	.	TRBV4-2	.	CASSQDLSNQPQHF	TGTGCCAGCAGCCAAGACCTTAGCAATCAGCCCCAGCATTTT
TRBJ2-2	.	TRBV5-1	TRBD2	CASSFSGGANTGELFF	TGCGCCAGCAGCTTTAGCGGGGGGGCGAACACCGGGGAGCTGTTTTTT
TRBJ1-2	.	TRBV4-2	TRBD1	CASSLGQYVGYTF	TGTGCCAGCAGCCTGGGACAGTACGTTGGCTACACCTTC
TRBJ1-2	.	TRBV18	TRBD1	CASSPTNGQAGDGYTF	TGTGCCAGCTCACCCACCAATGGACAGGCAGGGGATGGCTACACCTTC
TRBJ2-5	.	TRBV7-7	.	CASSVGPGQGQETQYF	TGTGCCAGCAGCGTAGGACCTGGGCAGGGCCAAGAGACCCAGTACTTC
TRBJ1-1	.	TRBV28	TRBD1	CASSYRGRGTEAFF	TGTGCCAGCAGTTACAGGGGGCGCGGCACTGAAGCTTTCTTT
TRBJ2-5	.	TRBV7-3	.	CASSRGGSQETQYF	TGTGCCAGCAGCAGGGGGGGGAGCCAAGAGACCCAGTACTTC
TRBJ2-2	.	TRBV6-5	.	CASSFSGELFF	TGTGCCAGCTCTTTTTCCGGGGAGCTGTTTTTT
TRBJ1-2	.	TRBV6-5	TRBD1	CASSYSRTGGGYGYTF	TGTGCCAGCAGTTATTCCAGGACAGGGGGCGGCTATGGCTACACCTTC
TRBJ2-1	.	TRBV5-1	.	CASSLEARGDEQFF	TGCGCCAGCAGCTTGGAGGCTAGGGGCGATGAGCAGTTCTTC
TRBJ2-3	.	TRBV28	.	CASSLNRGDTQYF	TGTGCCAGCAGTTTAAATCGGGGGGATACGCAGTATTTT
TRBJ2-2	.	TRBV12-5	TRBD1	CASGDRTGELFF	TGTGCTAGTGGGGACAGGACCGGGGAGCTGTTTTTT
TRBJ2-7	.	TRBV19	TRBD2	CASTSGSLKDEQYF	TGTGCCAGTACTAGCGGAAGTCTAAAGGACGAGCAGTACTTC
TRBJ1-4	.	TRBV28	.	CASSYVGPNEKLFF	TGTGCCAGCAGTTACGTGGGGCCAAATGAAAAACTGTTTTTT
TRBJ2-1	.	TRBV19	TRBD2	CASSIVAGSDEQFF	TGTGCCAGTAGTATAGTAGCGGGAAGCGATGAGCAGTTCTTC
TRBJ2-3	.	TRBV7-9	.	CASSLGTGLWTDTQYF	TGTGCCAGCAGCTTAGGCACAGGGTTGTGGACAGATACGCAGTATTTT
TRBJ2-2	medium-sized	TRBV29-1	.	CSVSLNTGELFF	TGCAGCGTTTCACTGAACACCGGGGAGCTGTTTTTT
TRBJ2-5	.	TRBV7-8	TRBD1	CASSWTGTGSIETQYF	TGTGCCAGCAGCTGGACCGGGACAGGGAGCATTGAGACCCAGTACTTC
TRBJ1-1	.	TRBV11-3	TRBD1	CASSFVSTGAGFF	TGTGCCAGCAGCTTTGTGTCGACAGGGGCAGGTTTCTTT
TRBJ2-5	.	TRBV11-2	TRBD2	CASSLVPGTTIQETQYF	TGTGCCAGCAGCTTAGTACCCGGGACTACTATACAAGAGACCCAGTACTTC
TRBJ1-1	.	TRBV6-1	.	CASSATMNTEAFF	TGTGCCAGCAGCGCCACTATGAACACTGAAGCTTTCTTT
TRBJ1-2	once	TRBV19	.	CASSISYIGRVTF	TGTGCCAGTAGTATTTCTTACATCGGGCGGGTCACCTTC
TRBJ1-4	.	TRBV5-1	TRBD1	CASSLEGQGGELFF	TGCGCCAGCAGCTTGGAGGGACAGGGGGGAGAACTGTTTTTT
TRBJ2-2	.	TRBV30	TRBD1	CAWSAGTGVTGELFF	TGTGCCTGGAGCGCCGGGACAGGGGTAACCGGGGAGCTGTTTTTT
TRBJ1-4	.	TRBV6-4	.	CARLDEKLFF	TGTGCCAGGTTAGATGAAAAACTGTTTTTT
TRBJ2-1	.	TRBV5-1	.	CASSLETRSYNEQFF	TGCGCCAGCAGCTTGGAAACTAGATCCTACAATGAGCAGTTCTTC
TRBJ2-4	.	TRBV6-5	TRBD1	CASSDRDSKNIQYF	TGTGCCAGCAGCGACAGGGATTCTAAAAACATTCAGTACTTC
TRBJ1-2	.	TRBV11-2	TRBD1	CASYPLTGGRYGYTF	TGTGCCAGCTATCCATTGACAGGGGGCCGCTATGGCTACACCTTC
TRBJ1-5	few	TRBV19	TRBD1	CASSDRGASNQPQHF	TGTGCCAGTAGTGACAGGGGTGCGAGCAATCAGCCCCAGCATTTT
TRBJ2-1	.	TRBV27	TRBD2	CASSSTSGGATYNEQFF	TGTGCCAGCAGTTCGACTAGCGGGGGGGCAACCTACAATGAGCAGTTCTTC
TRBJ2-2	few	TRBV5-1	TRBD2	CASRPGGRLHQNTGELFF	TGCGCCAGCAGGCCCGGCGGGAGGCTTCATCAAAACACCGGGGAGCTGTTTTTT
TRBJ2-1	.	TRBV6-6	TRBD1	CASSYSRTGGNEQFF	TGTGCCAGCAGTTACTCGAGGACAGGGGGCAATGAGCAGTTCTTC
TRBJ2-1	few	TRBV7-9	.	CASSLGYQGEEQFF	TGTGCCAGCAGCTTAGGATATCAGGGTGAGGAGCAGTTCTTC
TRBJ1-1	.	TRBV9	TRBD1	CASSVFPTGVDEAFF	TGTGCCAGCAGCGTATTCCCCACAGGGGTCGATGAAGCTTTCTTT
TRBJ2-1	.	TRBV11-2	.	CASSLSPCYNEQFF	TGTGCCAGCAGCCTTTCTCCCTGCTACAATGAGCAGTTCTTC
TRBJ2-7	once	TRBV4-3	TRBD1	CASSQDRTGPYEQYF	TGCGCCAGCAGCCAAGATAGGACAGGGCCCTACGAGCAGTACTTC
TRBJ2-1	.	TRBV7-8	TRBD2	CASSHPTSGGYNEQFF	TGTGCCAGCAGCCACCCCACTAGCGGGGGATACAATGAGCAGTTCTTC
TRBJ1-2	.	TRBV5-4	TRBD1	CASSLGQGVLLGGYTF	TGTGCCAGCAGCTTGGGACAGGGTGTCCTTCTGGGTGGCTACACCTTC
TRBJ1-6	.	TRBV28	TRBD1	CASSLSWTGESPLHF	TGTGCCAGCAGTTTATCCTGGACAGGCGAGTCACCCCTCCACTTT
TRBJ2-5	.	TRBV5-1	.	CASSLVQGLETQYF	TGCGCCAGCAGCTTGGTCCAGGGGTTGGAGACCCAGTACTTC
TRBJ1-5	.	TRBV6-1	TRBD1	CASSMDRGAQPQHF	TGTGCCAGCAGTATGGACAGGGGGGCGCAGCCCCAGCATTTT
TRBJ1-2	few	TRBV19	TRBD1	CASIPKTGTYGYTF	TGTGCCAGTATCCCTAAGACAGGGACCTATGGCTACACCTTC